This passage covers 3 T cell receptor beta chains from one sample sequenced in a study of blood T cell repertoires in COVID-19. Only in-frame clones appear in the TCRdb table, and some are missing; sequencing was by immunoSEQ multiplex PCR. The profile shows over 100,000 clones, around 81% of them singletons. The sequenced sample was peripheral blood. The receptors were sampled from an older woman with active or convalescent COVID-19.

The V and J genes are TRBV7-2 and TRBJ1-1; D remains unclear. The CDR3 is made up of 14 amino acids. Looked up from germline, CDR1 is SGHTA and CDR2 is FQGNSA. With 5 bases removed from V and 2 bases from J, the gap between germline ends came to 12 bases. Here the CDR3 DNA reads TGTGCCAGCAGCCCGGGAGGAGCAAACACTGAAGCTTTCTTT. Its protein product is CASSPGGANTEAFF.

This clone was found a few times. DNA of the CDR3: TGTGCCAGCAGCCCACCTAGGCGGCAGAGCTCCTACAATGAGCAGTTCTTC. Its protein is CASSPPRRQSSYNEQFF. V and J are TRBV7-9 and TRBJ2-1; D uncertain. The V gene's germline CDR1 is SEHNR and CDR2 FQNEAQ (reference sequence). Trimming shortened V by 5 bases and J by 0 bases, and 17 bases separated the two germline ends. There are 17 residues in the CDR3.

This clone was observed a single time. This chain connects TRBV9 to TRBJ1-2; the D is unclear. Per the germline V gene, CDR1 is SGDLS and CDR2 is YYNGEE. Trimming removed 3 bases from V and 0 bases from J, with 6 bases in between. The CDR3 consists of 13 residues. CDR3 DNA: TGTGCCAGCAGCGGAGACACTAACTATGGCTACACCTTC. The encoded protein is CASSGDTNYGYTF.